This TCR beta chain was captured by sequencing in a study of blood T cell repertoires in COVID-19. Across the whole study: Whether acute or convalescent, the COVID-19 samples came from the United States, Italy and Spain. PBMCs, B-cell-depleted T cells, or T cells were the source of the cDNA or gDNA that made up the material.

Recruited during active infection, patients (from Seattle) were subsequently followed longitudinally. CDR3 length: 17 amino acids. With 0 bases clipped from V and 3 bases from J, the junction kept 10 bases outside the gene matches. Germline-derived CDR1 and CDR2 are KGHSY and FQNENV. Per the original methods: The authors estimated nucleated cell counts from reference gene primer amplification. The method was immunoSEQ multiplex PCR; TCRdb's version includes in-frame clones alone and lacks a portion of them. For V, J and clone size, that table is used; D and trimming come from the DNA. The data contain roughly 340,000 clones, 80% to 90% of them seen just once; the ten biggest clones take up approximately 3%.

The TCR was taken from a woman aged 30 to 39 with COVID-19, enrolled during active disease. Sequencing used peripheral blood. J is TRBJ1-2 and V is TRBV16, with 7 bases fitting TRBD1. The DNA of the CDR3 is TGTGCCAGCAGCCAATCGGCAGGGGGTGTTCCTGACTATGGCTACACCTTC. It specifies CASSQSAGGVPDYGYTF.